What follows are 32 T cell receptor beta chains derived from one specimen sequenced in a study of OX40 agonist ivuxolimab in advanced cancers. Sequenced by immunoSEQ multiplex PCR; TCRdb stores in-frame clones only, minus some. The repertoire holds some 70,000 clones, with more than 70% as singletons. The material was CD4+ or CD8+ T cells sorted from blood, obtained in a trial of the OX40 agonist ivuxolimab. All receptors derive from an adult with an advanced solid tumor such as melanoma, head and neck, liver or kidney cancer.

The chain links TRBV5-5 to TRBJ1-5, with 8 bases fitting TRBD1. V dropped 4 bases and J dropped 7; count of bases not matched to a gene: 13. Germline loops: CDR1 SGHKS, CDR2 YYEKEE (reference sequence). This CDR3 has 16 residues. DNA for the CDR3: TGTGCCAGCAGCAAACTTGGACAGGGAATAGGACAGCCCCAGCATTTT. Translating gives CASSKLGQGIGQPQHF.

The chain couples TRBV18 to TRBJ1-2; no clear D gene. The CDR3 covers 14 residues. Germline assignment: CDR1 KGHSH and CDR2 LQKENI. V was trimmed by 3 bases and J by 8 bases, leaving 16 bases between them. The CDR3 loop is CASSPPSKGWGYTF. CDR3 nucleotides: TGTGCCAGCTCACCTCCCTCGAAAGGTTGGGGCTACACCTTC.

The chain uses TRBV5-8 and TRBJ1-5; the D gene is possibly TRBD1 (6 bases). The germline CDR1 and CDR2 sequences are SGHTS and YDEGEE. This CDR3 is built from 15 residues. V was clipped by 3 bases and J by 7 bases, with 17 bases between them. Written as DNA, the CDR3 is TGTGCCAGCAGCTGGGACGGGCAGGGGTGGCAGCCCCAGCATTTT. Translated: CASSWDGQGWQPQHF.

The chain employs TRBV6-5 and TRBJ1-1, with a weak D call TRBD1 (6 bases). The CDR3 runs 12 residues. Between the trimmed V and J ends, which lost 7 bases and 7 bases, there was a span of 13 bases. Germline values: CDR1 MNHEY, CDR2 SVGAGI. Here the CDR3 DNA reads TGTGCCAGCACGGGGACGGACAGTGAAGCTTTCTTT. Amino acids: CASTGTDSEAFF.

CDR3 loop: CASSLDGTSRHF. CDR3 bases: TGTGCCAGCAGCTTAGATGGGACTAGCAGGCATTTT. The chain couples TRBV7-9 to TRBJ1-5, with a tentative D call TRBD1 (5 bases). Germline V gene lookup returns CDR1 SEHNR and CDR2 FQNEAQ (reference sequence). The CDR3 consists of 12 residues. Trimming pared 1 base from V and 15 bases from J, leaving 13 bases between.

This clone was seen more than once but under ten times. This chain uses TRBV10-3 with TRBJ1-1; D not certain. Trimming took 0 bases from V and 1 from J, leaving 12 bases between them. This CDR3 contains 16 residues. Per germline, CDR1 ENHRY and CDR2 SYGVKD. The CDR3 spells CAISESKGSRNTEAFF. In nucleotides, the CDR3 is TGTGCCATCAGTGAGTCCAAGGGTTCTCGGAACACTGAAGCTTTCTTT.

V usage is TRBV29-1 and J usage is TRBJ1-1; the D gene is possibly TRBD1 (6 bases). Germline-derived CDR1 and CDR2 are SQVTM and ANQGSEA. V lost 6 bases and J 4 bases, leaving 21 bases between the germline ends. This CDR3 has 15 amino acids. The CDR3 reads CSVSPLQGKATEAFF. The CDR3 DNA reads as TGCAGCGTAAGCCCACTACAGGGTAAGGCCACTGAAGCTTTCTTT.

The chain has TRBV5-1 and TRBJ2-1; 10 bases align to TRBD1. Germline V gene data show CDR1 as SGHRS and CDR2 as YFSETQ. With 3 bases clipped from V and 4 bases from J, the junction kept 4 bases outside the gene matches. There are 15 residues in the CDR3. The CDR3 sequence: CASSSPGQGYNEQFF. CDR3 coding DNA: TGCGCCAGCAGCTCTCCGGGACAGGGGTACAATGAGCAGTTCTTC.

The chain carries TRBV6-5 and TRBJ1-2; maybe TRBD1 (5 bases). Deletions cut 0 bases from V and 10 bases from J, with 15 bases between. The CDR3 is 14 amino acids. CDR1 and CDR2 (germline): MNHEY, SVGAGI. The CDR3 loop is CASSYSSRETIYTF. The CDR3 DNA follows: TGTGCCAGCAGTTACTCTAGCAGGGAAACGATCTACACCTTC.

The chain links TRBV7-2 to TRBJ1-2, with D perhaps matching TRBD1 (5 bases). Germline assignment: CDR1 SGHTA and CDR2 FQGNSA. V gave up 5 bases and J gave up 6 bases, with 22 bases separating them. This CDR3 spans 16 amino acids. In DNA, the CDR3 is TGTGCCAGCAGCCCCCCCCTCCCGGGGAGGGGCGATGGCTACACCTTC. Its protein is CASSPPLPGRGDGYTF.

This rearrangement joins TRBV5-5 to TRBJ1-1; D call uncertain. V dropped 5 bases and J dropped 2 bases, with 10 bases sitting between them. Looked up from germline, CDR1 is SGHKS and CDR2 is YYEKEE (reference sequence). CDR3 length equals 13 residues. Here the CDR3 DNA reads TGTGCCAGCAGACTCAGGCCCAACACTGAAGCTTTCTTT. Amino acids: CASRLRPNTEAFF.

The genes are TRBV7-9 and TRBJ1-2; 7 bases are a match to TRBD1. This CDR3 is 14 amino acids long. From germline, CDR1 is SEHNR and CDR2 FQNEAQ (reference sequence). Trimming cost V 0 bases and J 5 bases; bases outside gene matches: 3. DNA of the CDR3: TGTGCCAGCAGCTTAGCAGGCAGGGGGTATGGCTACACCTTC. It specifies CASSLAGRGYGYTF.

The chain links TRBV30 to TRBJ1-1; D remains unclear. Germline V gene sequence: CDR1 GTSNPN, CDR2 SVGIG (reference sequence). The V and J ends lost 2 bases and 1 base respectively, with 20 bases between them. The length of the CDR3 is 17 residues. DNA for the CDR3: TGTGCCTGGAGTTTTGCGGGCCGTCGCAGGAGGAACACTGAAGCTTTCTTT. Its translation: CAWSFAGRRRRNTEAFF.

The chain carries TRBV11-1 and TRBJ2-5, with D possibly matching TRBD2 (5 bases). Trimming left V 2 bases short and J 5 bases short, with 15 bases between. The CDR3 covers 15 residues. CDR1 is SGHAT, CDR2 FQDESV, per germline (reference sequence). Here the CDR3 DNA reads TGTGCCAGCAGCTTACGAGGGTCCGGTATTGAGACCCAGTACTTC. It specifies CASSLRGSGIETQYF.

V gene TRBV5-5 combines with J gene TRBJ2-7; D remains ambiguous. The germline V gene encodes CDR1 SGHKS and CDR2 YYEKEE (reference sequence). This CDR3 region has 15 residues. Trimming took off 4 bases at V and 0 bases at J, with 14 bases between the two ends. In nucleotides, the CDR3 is TGTGCCAGCAGCCGGAACACGGGTGGCTCCTACGAGCAGTACTTC. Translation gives CASSRNTGGSYEQYF.

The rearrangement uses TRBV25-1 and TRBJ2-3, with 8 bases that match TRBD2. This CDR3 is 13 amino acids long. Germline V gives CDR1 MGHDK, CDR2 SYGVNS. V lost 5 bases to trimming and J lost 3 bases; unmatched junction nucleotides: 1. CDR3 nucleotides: TGTGCCAGCAGTCCGGGAGGGACAGATACGCAGTATTTT. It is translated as CASSPGGTDTQYF.

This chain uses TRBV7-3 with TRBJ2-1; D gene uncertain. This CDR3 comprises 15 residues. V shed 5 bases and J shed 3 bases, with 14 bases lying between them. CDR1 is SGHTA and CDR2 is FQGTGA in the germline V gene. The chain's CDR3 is CASSTGPIDYNEQFF. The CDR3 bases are TGTGCCAGCAGCACCGGACCGATAGACTACAATGAGCAGTTCTTC.

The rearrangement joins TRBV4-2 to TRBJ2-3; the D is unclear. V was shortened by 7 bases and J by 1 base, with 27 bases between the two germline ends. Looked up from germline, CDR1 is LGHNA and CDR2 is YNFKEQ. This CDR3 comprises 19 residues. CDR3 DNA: TGTGCCAGCACTCCTATTGGGTCTAGTCTGGAATGGGGCACAGATACGCAGTATTTT. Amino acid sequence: CASTPIGSSLEWGTDTQYF.

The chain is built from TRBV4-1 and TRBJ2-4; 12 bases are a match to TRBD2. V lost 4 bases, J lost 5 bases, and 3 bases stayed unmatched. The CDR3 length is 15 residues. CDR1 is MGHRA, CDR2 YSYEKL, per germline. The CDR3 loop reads CASSLRLAGENIQYF. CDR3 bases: TGCGCCAGCAGCCTAAGACTAGCGGGGGAAAACATTCAGTACTTC.

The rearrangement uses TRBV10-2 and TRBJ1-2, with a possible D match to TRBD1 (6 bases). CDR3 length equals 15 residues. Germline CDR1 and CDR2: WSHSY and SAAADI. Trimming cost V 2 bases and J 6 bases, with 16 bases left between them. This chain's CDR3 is CASSELSQGLDGYTF. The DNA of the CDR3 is TGCGCCAGCAGTGAGCTTTCACAGGGCCTGGATGGCTACACCTTC.

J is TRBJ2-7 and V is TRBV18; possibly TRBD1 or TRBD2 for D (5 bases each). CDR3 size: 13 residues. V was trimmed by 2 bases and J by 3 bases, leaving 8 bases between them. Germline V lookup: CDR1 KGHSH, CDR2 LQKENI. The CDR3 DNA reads TGTGCCAGCTCACCAGGGACCATCTACGAGCAGTACTTC. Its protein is CASSPGTIYEQYF.

CDR3 in amino acids: CASSPYLGLETEAFF. The CDR3 nucleotides are TGTGCCAGCAGCCCTTATTTGGGCCTGGAGACTGAAGCTTTCTTT. V and J are TRBV7-2 and TRBJ1-1; D ambiguous. Per germline, CDR1 SGHTA and CDR2 FQGNSA. The CDR3 sequence is 15 residues long. V was cut by 5 bases and J by 5 bases, with 18 bases left in between.

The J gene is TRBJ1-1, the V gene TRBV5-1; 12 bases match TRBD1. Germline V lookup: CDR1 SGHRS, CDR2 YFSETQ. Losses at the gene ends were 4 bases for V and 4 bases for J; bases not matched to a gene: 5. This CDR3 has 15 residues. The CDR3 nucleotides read TGCGCCAGCAGCGATCCGGGACAGGGGGCCACTGAAGCTTTCTTT. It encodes CASSDPGQGATEAFF.

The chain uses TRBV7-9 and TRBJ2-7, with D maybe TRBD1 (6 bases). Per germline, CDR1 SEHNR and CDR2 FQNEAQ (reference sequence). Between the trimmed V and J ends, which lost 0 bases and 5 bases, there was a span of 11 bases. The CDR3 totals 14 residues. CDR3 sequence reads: CASSLAGAVNEQYF. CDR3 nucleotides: TGTGCCAGCAGCTTAGCGGGGGCGGTAAACGAGCAGTACTTC.

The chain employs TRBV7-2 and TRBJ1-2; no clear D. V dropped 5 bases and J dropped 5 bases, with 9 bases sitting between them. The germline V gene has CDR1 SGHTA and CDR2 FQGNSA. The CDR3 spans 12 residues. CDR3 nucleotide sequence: TGTGCCAGCAGCGCGACGGGTTATGGCTACACCTTC. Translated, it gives CASSATGYGYTF.

CDR3 DNA sequence: TGTGCCAGCAGCAACGGCCCCACAGGCACCTACGAGCAGTACTTC. This gives the protein CASSNGPTGTYEQYF. The chain couples TRBV7-6 to TRBJ2-7; possible D gene TRBD1, 5 bases. Germline-derived CDR1 and CDR2 are SGHVS and FNYEAQ. V lost 5 bases, J lost 2 bases, and 16 bases lay in between. The CDR3 is made up of 15 amino acids.

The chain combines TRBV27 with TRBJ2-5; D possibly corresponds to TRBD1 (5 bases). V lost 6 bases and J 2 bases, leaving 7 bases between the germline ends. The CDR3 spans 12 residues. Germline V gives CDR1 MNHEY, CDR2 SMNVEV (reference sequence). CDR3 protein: CASRKGQETQYF. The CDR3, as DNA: TGTGCCAGCAGGAAGGGGCAAGAGACCCAGTACTTC.

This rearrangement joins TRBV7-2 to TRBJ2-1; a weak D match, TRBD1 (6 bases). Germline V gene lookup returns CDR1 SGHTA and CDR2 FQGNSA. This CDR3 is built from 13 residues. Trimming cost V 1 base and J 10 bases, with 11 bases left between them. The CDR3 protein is CASSLGYRDEQFF. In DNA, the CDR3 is TGTGCCAGCAGCTTAGGCTACAGGGACGAGCAGTTCTTC.

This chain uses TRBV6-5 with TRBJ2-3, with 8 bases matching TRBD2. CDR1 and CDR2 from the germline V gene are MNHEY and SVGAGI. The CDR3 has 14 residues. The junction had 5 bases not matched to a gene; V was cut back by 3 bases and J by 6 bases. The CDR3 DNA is TGTGCCAGCAGTTATGGGACTAGATGGGATACGCAGTATTTT. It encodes CASSYGTRWDTQYF.

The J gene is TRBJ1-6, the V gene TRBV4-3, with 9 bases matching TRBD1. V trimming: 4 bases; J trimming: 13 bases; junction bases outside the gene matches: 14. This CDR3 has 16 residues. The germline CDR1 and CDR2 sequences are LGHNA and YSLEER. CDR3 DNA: TGCGCCAGCAGCCGAGGACAGGGGACCTTAGGACGGCCCCTCCACTTT. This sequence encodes CASSRGQGTLGRPLHF.

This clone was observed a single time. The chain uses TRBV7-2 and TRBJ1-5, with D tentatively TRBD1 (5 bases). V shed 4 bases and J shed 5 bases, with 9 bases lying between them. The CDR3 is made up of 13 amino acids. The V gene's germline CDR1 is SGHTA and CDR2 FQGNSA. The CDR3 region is CASSYMGDQPQHF. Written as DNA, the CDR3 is TGTGCCAGCAGCTACATGGGGGATCAGCCCCAGCATTTT.

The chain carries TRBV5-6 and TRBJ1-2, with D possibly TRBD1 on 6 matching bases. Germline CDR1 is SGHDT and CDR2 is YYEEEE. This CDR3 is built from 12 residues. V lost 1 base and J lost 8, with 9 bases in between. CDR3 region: CASSLNREGYTF. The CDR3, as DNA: TGTGCCAGCAGCTTGAACAGGGAAGGCTACACCTTC.